What follows are 17 T cell receptor beta chains derived from one specimen sequenced in a study of memory B cells and T cells in multiple sclerosis. These receptors have no identified antigens. TCRdb keeps only in-frame clones here, not all; method: immunoSEQ multiplex PCR. Of 46,000 or so clones in the sample, more than 65% were seen once. After stimulus-free culture, autoproliferating CFSE-dim and non-proliferating CFSE-high T cells were sequenced separately. Cultures began with roughly 5.4x10^7 CFSE-labeled PBMCs, unstimulated for roughly seven days, with replicate wells pooled. The sample consisted of PBMCs from blood kept in culture. The source is a human donor with multiple sclerosis.

V gene TRBV4-1 combines with J gene TRBJ1-2; 9 bases are shared with TRBD1. CDR3 length: 15 amino acids. In germline, CDR1 is MGHRA, CDR2 YSYEKL. V trimming: 0 bases; J trimming: 5 bases; junction bases outside the gene matches: 4. For the CDR3, the DNA is TGCGCCAGCAGCCAAGAGGGACAGGGTTATTATGGCTACACCTTC. It is translated as CASSQEGQGYYGYTF.

The chain couples TRBV6-1 to TRBJ1-5; 9 bases are a match to TRBD1. The V gene's germline CDR1 is MNHNS and CDR2 SASEGT. There are 15 residues in the CDR3. Losses at the gene ends were 5 bases for V and 6 bases for J; bases not matched to a gene: 8. CDR3 protein: CASSLVQGAGQPQHF. The CDR3 DNA reads TGTGCCAGCAGTTTAGTACAGGGGGCTGGTCAGCCCCAGCATTTT.

CDR3 protein: CASSLTIGGNTEAFF. CDR3 coding DNA: TGTGCCAGCAGCTTAACCATAGGGGGGAACACTGAAGCTTTCTTT. The genes are TRBV7-3 and TRBJ1-1, with D tentatively TRBD1 (6 bases). CDR1 and CDR2 (germline): SGHTA, FQGTGA. The CDR3 totals 15 residues. With 0 bases removed from V and 1 base from J, the gap between germline ends came to 9 bases.

This rearrangement joins TRBV7-6 to TRBJ2-1, with 11 nucleotides matching TRBD2. The ends lost 5 bases at V and 8 bases at J; junction bases unmatched: 5. CDR1 is SGHVS and CDR2 is FNYEAQ in the germline V gene. CDR3 size: 14 residues. This CDR3 is CASSLGLAVDEQFF. CDR3 coding DNA: TGTGCCAGCAGCCTGGGACTAGCGGTCGATGAGCAGTTCTTC.

The chain carries TRBV7-2 and TRBJ1-3; D possibly corresponds to TRBD1 (5 bases). This CDR3 contains 16 residues. V lost 3 bases, J lost 2 bases, and 14 bases lay in between. CDR1 and CDR2 from the germline V gene are SGHTA and FQGNSA. The CDR3 spells CASSLGLGGTGNTIYF. The CDR3 DNA reads as TGTGCCAGCAGCTTGGGGCTCGGGGGAACTGGAAACACCATATATTTT.

The chain has TRBV7-9 and TRBJ1-1; D gene unclear. V was shortened by 3 bases and J by 6 bases, with 8 bases between the two germline ends. The CDR3 runs 12 residues. Germline V gives CDR1 SEHNR, CDR2 FQNEAQ (reference sequence). Here the CDR3 DNA reads TGTGCCAGCAGCTTCCTGAGGGCTGAAGCTTTCTTT. Encoded protein: CASSFLRAEAFF. Full variable domain (missing parts from reference TRBV7-9 and TRBJ1-1): DTGVSQNPRHKITKRGQNVTFRCDPISEHNRLYWYRQTLGQGPEFLTYFQNEAQLEKSRLLSDRFSAERPKGSFSTLEIQRTEQGDSAMYLCASSFLRAEAFFGQGTRLTVV.

The count of this clone is one. The chain employs TRBV10-2 and TRBJ1-5, with D unclear. Per the germline V gene, CDR1 is WSHSY and CDR2 is SAAADI. The CDR3 covers 17 residues. V was shortened by 3 bases and J by 0 bases, with 15 bases between the two germline ends. CDR3 bases: TGCGCCAGCAGTGACCTTATATCACCGTATAGCAATCAGCCCCAGCATTTT. Protein product: CASSDLISPYSNQPQHF.

V and J are TRBV28 and TRBJ2-5; 7 positions agree with TRBD2. The V gene's germline CDR1 is MDHEN and CDR2 SYDVKM. This CDR3 is built from 15 residues. V trimming: 5 bases; J trimming: 2 bases; junction bases outside the gene matches: 8. The CDR3 is CASSPGLGAQETQYF. The CDR3 nucleotides read TGTGCCAGCAGTCCCGGACTAGGAGCGCAAGAGACCCAGTACTTC.

This chain uses TRBV30 with TRBJ1-4, with no clear D. Germline loops: CDR1 GTSNPN, CDR2 SVGIG (reference sequence). Trimming removed 3 bases at V and 10 bases at J, with 9 bases between. The length of the CDR3 is 11 residues. CDR3 sequence: CAWSVVGKLFF. In DNA form, the CDR3 reads TGTGCCTGGAGCGTGGTTGGAAAACTGTTTTTT.

The chain recombines TRBV4-1 with TRBJ1-1, with D perhaps TRBD1 (5 bases). Per germline, CDR1 MGHRA and CDR2 YSYEKL. There are 15 residues in the CDR3. Trimming took 1 base from V and 5 from J, leaving 14 bases between them. CDR3 amino acids: CASSQGGGSRTEAFF. CDR3 sequence (DNA): TGCGCCAGCAGCCAAGGGGGGGGGAGTCGAACTGAAGCTTTCTTT.

The chain is built from TRBV7-9 and TRBJ2-1; a possible D gene is TRBD2 (7 bases). This CDR3 comprises 15 residues. Trimming pared 1 base from V and 5 bases from J, leaving 12 bases between. Germline CDR1 SEHNR, CDR2 FQNEAQ (reference sequence). CDR3 loop: CASSLGGGGHNEQFF. In DNA, the CDR3 is TGTGCCAGCAGCTTAGGTGGGGGGGGCCACAATGAGCAGTTCTTC.

V usage is TRBV14 and J usage is TRBJ1-2; D gene unclear. This CDR3 region has 13 residues. Deletions cut 3 bases from V and 8 bases from J, with 13 bases between. CDR1 is SGHDN, CDR2 FVKESK, per germline. Here the CDR3 DNA reads TGTGCCAGCAGCCAGGTAGGGCCGTCCGGCTACACCTTC. This encodes CASSQVGPSGYTF.

The rearrangement uses TRBV6-6 and TRBJ2-1, with no clear D. V dropped 0 bases and J dropped 3 bases, with 12 bases sitting between them. The CDR3 totals 16 residues. Germline V gene sequence: CDR1 MNHNY, CDR2 SVGAGI (reference sequence). CDR3 region: CASSYSSSVIYNEQFF. The CDR3 DNA sequence: TGTGCCAGCAGTTACTCGAGCAGTGTTATCTACAATGAGCAGTTCTTC.

This chain joins TRBV2 and TRBJ2-1; 9 positions agree with TRBD1. V was clipped by 6 bases and J by 6 bases; unmatched bases: 9. CDR3 length: 15 amino acids. CDR1 SNHLY and CDR2 FYNNEI come from the germline V gene. The CDR3 DNA sequence: TGTGCCAGCAGAGAAAGGACAGGGGCCGGCAATGAGCAGTTCTTC. As protein: CASRERTGAGNEQFF.

The V and J genes are TRBV30 and TRBJ2-1; tentative D call: TRBD1 (5 bases). V was cut by 4 bases and J by 5 bases, with 18 bases left in between. The CDR3 has 15 amino acids. Germline CDR1 is GTSNPN and CDR2 is SVGIG (reference sequence). CDR3: CAWIQGPPVNNEQFF. CDR3 coding DNA: TGTGCCTGGATCCAGGGCCCCCCGGTTAACAATGAGCAGTTCTTC.

The chain combines TRBV30 with TRBJ1-1; a possible D gene is TRBD1 (5 bases). CDR1 is GTSNPN and CDR2 is SVGIG in the germline V gene (reference sequence). This CDR3 contains 13 residues. V lost 8 bases and J lost 2, with 15 bases in between. CDR3 loop: CARGNGFNTEAFF. The CDR3 DNA reads TGTGCCCGGGGCAACGGATTCAACACTGAAGCTTTCTTT. Supplemented by reference TRBV30 and TRBJ1-1, the full variable domain reads SQTIHQWPATLVQPVGSPLSLECTVEGTSNPNLYWYRQAAGRGLQLLFYSVGIGQISSEVPQNLSASRPQDRQFILSSKKLLLSDSGFYLCARGNGFNTEAFFGQGTRLTVV.

This clone was found a few times. This chain connects TRBV19 to TRBJ1-1; D unresolved. Germline V CDR1 and CDR2: LNHDA, SQIVND (reference sequence). V shed 5 bases and J shed 5 bases, with 12 bases lying between them. The CDR3 is made up of 13 amino acids. Here the CDR3 DNA reads TGTGCCAGTAGTTCTGCGTTTGGGACTGAAGCTTTCTTT. Protein sequence: CASSSAFGTEAFF.